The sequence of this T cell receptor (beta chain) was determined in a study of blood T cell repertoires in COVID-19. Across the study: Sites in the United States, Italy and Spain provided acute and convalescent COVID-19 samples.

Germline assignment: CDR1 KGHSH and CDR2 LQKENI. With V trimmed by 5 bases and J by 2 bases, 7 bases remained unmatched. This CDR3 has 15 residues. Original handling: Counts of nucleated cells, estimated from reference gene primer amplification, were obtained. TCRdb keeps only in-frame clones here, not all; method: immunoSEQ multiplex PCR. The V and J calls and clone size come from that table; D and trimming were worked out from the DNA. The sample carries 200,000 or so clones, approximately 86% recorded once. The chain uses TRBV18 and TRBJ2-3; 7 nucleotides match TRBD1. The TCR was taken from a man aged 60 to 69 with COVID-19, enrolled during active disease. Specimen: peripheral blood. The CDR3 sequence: CASSSRTGPTDTQYF. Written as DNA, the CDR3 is TGTGCCAGCTCATCTCGGACAGGCCCCACAGATACGCAGTATTTT.